The TCR beta chain under discussion was sequenced for a study of blood T cells in healthy people across ages. A second PCR, run for roughly 7 to 12 cycles, used a sample-barcoded 5' primer plus a J-beta primer mix. Every molecule of cDNA carried a tag from a template-switch adaptor with 12 random nucleotides. TCRdb processed the 5' RACE reads anew with MiXCR; each CDR3 protein has one entry. The sample contains 1.5 million to 2 million distinct CDR3 sequences, 49% of which appear only once. This clonotype was recorded a few times. Between the trimmed V and J ends, which lost 2 bases and 1 base, there was a span of 11 bases. Germline CDR1 and CDR2: LGHNA and YSLEER. This CDR3 is built from 15 residues.

The origin of this receptor is a woman aged 40 to 50 in good health. Sequencing was carried out using blood. The rearrangement uses TRBV4-3 and TRBJ1-1; tentative D call: TRBD1 (6 bases). CDR3 nucleotides: TGCGCCAGCAGCCAATATGGACAGCCGAACACTGAAGCTTTCTTT. Its translation: CASSQYGQPNTEAFF.